Each of the 10 T cell receptor beta chains below was sequenced from the same sample in a study of T cell responses to AZD1222 COVID-19 vaccine. Clones were read by immunoSEQ multiplex PCR, and TCRdb kept only the in-frame ones, dropping some. Of about 140,000 clones in the sample, 75% to 95% are singletons; the top ten hold 7.5% to 8%. Material: peripheral blood, obtained 28 days after the second dose of the MenACWY control vaccine. Every receptor here comes from an adult who received the MenACWY meningococcal vaccine as a control.

The V call is TRBV19, the J call TRBJ1-1; the D is unclear. The CDR3 has 14 residues. The ends were cut back, 3 bases at V and 0 bases at J, with 8 bases in the middle. Germline loops: CDR1 LNHDA, CDR2 SQIVND (reference sequence). The CDR3 is CASSMTLVNTEAFF. As DNA, the CDR3 is TGTGCCAGTAGTATGACCCTAGTGAACACTGAAGCTTTCTTT.

The rearrangement uses TRBV5-5 and TRBJ2-1; 11 positions agree with TRBD2. The germline V gene encodes CDR1 SGHKS and CDR2 YYEKEE (reference sequence). V lost 5 bases, J lost 8 bases, and 15 bases stayed unmatched. The CDR3 has 17 amino acids. CDR3 sequence: CASRLGASGRPGDEQFF. The CDR3 DNA reads as TGTGCCAGCAGGTTAGGGGCTAGCGGGAGGCCGGGAGATGAGCAGTTCTTC.

The rearrangement uses TRBV29-1 and TRBJ1-2; D ambiguous. CDR3 length: 12 residues. Deletions cut 5 bases from V and 5 bases from J, with 12 bases between. Per germline, CDR1 SQVTM and CDR2 ANQGSEA. The CDR3 nucleotides read TGCAGCGTTCTCCAGTTTGGGTATGGCTACACCTTC. Its protein is CSVLQFGYGYTF.

This clone is a singleton in its sample. One junction end does not reproduce the germline sequence, and a read error may be involved. The chain links TRBV6-1 to TRBJ1-1, with no clear D. The CDR3 runs to 12 residues. Germline values: CDR1 MNHNS, CDR2 SASEGT. The CDR3 sequence: CASREVDTEAFF. The CDR3 DNA reads TGTGCCAGCAGGGAAGTGGACACTGAAGCTTTCTTT.

The gene calls are TRBV28 and TRBJ2-1; the D gene is possibly TRBD2 (5 bases). Germline CDR1 and CDR2: MDHEN and SYDVKM. This CDR3 region has 15 residues. V dropped 7 bases and J dropped 0 bases, with 13 bases sitting between them. CDR3 sequence (DNA): TGTGCCAGCACGGACTCACTCAGCTCCTACAATGAGCAGTTCTTC. It translates to CASTDSLSSYNEQFF. Full variable domain (missing parts from reference TRBV28 and TRBJ2-1): DVKVTQSSRYLVKRTGEKVFLECVQDMDHENMFWYRQDPGLGLRLIYFSYDVKMKEKGDIPEGYSVSREKKERFSLILESASTNQTSMYLCASTDSLSSYNEQFFGPGTRLTVL.

V usage is TRBV5-1 and J usage is TRBJ1-4; TRBD1 agrees at 7 bases. The CDR3 contains 15 residues. CDR1 is SGHRS and CDR2 is YFSETQ in the germline V gene. V shed 4 bases, J shed 5 bases, and the junction held 8 bases outside the gene matches. CDR3 sequence (DNA): TGCGCCAGCAGCCCGCGACAGGGTAACAATGAAAAACTGTTTTTT. Translated, it gives CASSPRQGNNEKLFF.

J is TRBJ1-4 and V is TRBV7-9; D uncertain. V lost 1 base, J lost 6 bases, and 9 bases lay in between. There are 14 residues in the CDR3. Germline values: CDR1 SEHNR, CDR2 FQNEAQ (reference sequence). The CDR3 DNA reads TGTGCCAGCAGCTTAGATAGGAGCGATGAAAAACTGTTTTTT. This encodes CASSLDRSDEKLFF.

The chain couples TRBV6-2 or TRBV6-3 to TRBJ2-4; unclear D gene. This CDR3 has 14 residues. Germline V gene sequence: CDR1 MNHEY, CDR2 SVGEGT. V was cut by 2 bases and J by 6 bases, with 11 bases left in between. The CDR3 DNA sequence: TGTGCCAGCAGTTACAGTCTGGGTGTAAACATTCAGTACTTC. Residues: CASSYSLGVNIQYF.

V gene TRBV7-9 combines with J gene TRBJ2-1; the match to TRBD1 covers 11 bases. Unmatched junction bases numbered 9, after V lost 2 bases and J lost 0 bases. Germline V lookup: CDR1 SEHNR, CDR2 FQNEAQ (reference sequence). This CDR3 is built from 19 residues. CDR3 sequence reads: CASSLPGAGTGGSYNEQFF. In DNA, the CDR3 is TGTGCCAGCAGCTTACCCGGGGCTGGGACAGGGGGCTCCTACAATGAGCAGTTCTTC.

This sequence joins TRBV2 and TRBJ2-3, with D maybe TRBD2 (5 bases). V shed 3 bases and J shed 0 bases, with 13 bases lying between them. The CDR3 runs to 16 residues. Germline CDR1 reads SNHLY; CDR2 reads FYNNEI. CDR3 in amino acids: CASSERAPTSTDTQYF. For the CDR3, the DNA is TGTGCCAGCAGTGAGAGGGCCCCTACTAGCACAGATACGCAGTATTTT.